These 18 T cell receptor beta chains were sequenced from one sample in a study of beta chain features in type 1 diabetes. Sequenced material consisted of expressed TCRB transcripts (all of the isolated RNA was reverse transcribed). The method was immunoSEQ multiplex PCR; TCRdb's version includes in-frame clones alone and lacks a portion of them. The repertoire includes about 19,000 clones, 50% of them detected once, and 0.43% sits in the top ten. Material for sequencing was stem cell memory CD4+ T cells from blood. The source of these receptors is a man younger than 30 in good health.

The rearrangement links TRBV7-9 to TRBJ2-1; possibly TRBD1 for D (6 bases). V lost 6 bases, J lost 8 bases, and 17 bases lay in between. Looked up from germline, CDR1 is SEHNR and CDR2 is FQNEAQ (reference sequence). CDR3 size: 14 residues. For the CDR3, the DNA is TGTGCCAGCAGAACACAGGGCCGGGGTGATGAGCAGTTCTTC. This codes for CASRTQGRGDEQFF.

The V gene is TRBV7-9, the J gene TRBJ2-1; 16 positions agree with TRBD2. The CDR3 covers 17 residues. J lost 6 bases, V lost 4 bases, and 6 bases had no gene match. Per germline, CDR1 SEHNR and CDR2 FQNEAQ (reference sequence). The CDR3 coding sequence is TGTGCCAGCAGCTCGGGACTAGCGGGAGGGCCCGGCAATGAGCAGTTCTTC. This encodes CASSSGLAGGPGNEQFF.

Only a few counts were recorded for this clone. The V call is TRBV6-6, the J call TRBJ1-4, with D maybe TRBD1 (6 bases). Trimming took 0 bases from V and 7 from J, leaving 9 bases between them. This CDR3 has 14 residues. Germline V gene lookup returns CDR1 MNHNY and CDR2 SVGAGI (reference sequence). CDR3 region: CASSYSRTAEKLFF. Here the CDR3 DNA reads TGTGCCAGCAGTTACTCAAGGACAGCTGAAAAACTGTTTTTT.

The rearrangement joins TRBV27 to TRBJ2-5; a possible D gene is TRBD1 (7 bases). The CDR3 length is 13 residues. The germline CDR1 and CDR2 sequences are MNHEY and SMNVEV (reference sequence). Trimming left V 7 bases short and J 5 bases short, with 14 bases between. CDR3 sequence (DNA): TGTGCCAGCATCGCTCCAGGGGGGGAGACCCAGTACTTC. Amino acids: CASIAPGGETQYF.

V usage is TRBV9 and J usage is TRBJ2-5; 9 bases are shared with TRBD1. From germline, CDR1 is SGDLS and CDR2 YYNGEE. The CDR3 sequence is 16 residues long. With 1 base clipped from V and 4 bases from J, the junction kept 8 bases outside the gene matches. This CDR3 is CASSVQEGTGLETQYF. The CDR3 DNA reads TGTGCCAGCAGCGTACAAGAGGGGACAGGGTTAGAGACCCAGTACTTC.

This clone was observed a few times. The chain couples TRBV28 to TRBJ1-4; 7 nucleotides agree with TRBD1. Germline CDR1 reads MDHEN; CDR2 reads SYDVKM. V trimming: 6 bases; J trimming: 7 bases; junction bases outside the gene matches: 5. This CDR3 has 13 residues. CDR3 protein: CASRRQGIEKLFF. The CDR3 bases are TGTGCCAGCAGAAGACAGGGCATTGAAAAACTGTTTTTT.

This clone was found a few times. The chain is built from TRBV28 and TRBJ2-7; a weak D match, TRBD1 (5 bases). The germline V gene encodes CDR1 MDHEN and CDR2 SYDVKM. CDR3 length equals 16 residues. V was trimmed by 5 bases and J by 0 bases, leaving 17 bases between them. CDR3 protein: CASSPTGPGFSYEQYF. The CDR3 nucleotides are TGTGCCAGCAGTCCAACGGGCCCAGGGTTCTCCTACGAGCAGTACTTC.

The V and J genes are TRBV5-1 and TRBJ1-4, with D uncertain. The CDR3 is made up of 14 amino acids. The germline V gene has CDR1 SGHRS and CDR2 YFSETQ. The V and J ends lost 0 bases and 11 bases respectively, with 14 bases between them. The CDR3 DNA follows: TGCGCCAGCAGCTTGGCTGTCAGCGGAGGGAAACTGTTTTTT. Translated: CASSLAVSGGKLFF.

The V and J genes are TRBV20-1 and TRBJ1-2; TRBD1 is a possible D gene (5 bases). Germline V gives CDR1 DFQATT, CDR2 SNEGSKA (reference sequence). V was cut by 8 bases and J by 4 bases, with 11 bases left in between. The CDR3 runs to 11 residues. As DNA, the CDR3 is TGCAGTTTGGACACTGGCTATGGCTACACCTTC. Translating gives CSLDTGYGYTF.

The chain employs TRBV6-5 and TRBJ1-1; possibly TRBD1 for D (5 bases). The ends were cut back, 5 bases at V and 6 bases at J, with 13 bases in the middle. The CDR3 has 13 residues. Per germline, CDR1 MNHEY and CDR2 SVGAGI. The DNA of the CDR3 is TGTGCCAGCAGTCGGGGGACGGAGGCTGAAGCTTTCTTT. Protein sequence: CASSRGTEAEAFF.

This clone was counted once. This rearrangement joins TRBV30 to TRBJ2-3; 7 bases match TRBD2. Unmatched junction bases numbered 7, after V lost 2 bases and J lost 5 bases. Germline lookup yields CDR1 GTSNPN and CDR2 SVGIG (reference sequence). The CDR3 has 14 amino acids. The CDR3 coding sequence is TGTGCCTGGAGTTCGGGGAGGGCCATAGATACGCAGTATTTT. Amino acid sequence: CAWSSGRAIDTQYF.

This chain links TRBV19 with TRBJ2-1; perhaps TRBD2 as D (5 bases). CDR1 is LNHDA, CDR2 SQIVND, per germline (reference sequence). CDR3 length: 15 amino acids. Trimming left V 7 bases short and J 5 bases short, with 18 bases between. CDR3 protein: CASKSEALEHNEQFF. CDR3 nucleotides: TGTGCCAGTAAATCGGAGGCGCTTGAGCACAATGAGCAGTTCTTC.

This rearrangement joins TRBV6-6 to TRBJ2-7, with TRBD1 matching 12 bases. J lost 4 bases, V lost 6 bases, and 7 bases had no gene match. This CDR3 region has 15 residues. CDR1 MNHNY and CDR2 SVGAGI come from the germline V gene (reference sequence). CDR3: CASRPGTGGSYEQYF. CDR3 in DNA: TGTGCCAGCAGGCCCGGGACAGGGGGCTCGTACGAGCAGTACTTC.

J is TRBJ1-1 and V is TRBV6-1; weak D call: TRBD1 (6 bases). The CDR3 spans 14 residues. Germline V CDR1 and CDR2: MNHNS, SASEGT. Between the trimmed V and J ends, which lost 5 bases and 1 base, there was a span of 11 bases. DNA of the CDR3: TGTGCCAGCAGTATACAGGGCGGGAACACTGAAGCTTTCTTT. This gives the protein CASSIQGGNTEAFF.

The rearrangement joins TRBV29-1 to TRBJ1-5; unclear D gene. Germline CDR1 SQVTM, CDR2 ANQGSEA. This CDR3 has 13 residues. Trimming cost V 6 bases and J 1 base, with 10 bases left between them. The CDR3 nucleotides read TGCAGCGTCGGGATGGGAAGCAATCAGCCCCAGCATTTT. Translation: CSVGMGSNQPQHF.

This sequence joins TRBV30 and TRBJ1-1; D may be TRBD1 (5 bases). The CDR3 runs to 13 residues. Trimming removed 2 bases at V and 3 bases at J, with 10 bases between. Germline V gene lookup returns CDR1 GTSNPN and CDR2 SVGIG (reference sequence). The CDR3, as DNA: TGTGCCTGGAGTCCAAGGGGATACACTGAAGCTTTCTTT. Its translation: CAWSPRGYTEAFF. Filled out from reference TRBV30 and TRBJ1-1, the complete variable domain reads SQTIHQWPATLVQPVGSPLSLECTVEGTSNPNLYWYRQAAGRGLQLLFYSVGIGQISSEVPQNLSASRPQDRQFILSSKKLLLSDSGFYLCAWSPRGYTEAFFGQGTRLTVV.

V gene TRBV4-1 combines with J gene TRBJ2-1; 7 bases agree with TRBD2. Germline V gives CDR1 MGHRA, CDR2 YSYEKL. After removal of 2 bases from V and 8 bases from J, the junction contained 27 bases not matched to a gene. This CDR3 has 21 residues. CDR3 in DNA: TGCGCCAGCAGCCAACTCTTCCCCGCTCCCGAACTAGCGAGGTCGCTTTATGAGCAGTTCTTC. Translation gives CASSQLFPAPELARSLYEQFF.

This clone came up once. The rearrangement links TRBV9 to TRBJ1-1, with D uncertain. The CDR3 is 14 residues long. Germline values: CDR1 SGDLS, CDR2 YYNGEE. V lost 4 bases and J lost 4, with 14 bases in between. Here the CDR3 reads CASSPQVGRTEAFF. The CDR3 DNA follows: TGTGCCAGCAGCCCTCAGGTTGGGCGCACTGAAGCTTTCTTT.